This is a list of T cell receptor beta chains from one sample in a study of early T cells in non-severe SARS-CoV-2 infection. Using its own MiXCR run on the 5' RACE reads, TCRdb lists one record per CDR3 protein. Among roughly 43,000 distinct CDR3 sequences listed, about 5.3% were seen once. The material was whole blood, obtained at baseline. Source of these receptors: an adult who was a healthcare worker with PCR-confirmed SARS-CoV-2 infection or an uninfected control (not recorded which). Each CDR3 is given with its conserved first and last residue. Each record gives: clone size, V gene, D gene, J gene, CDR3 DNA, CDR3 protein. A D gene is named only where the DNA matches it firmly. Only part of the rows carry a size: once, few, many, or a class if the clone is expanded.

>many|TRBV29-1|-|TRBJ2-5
TGCAGCGTTGCCCCGTACATGCCCGGGGGAGCCTTTGAAGAGACCCAGTACTTC
CSVAPYMPGGAFEETQYF
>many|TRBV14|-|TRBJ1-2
TGTGCCAGCAGCCCTCCGGTGGCAGCCACCTATGGCTACACCTTC
CASSPPVAATYGYTF
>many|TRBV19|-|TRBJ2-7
TGTGCCAGTAGTAAGGTGGCAGAGGCCTCCTACGAGCAGTACTTC
CASSKVAEASYEQYF
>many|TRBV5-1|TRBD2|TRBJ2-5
TGCGCCAGCAGCTTGGCCTCTATGACTAGCGGGAGGGCAGAGACCCAGTACTTC
CASSLASMTSGRAETQYF
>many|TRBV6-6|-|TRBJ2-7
TGTGCCAGCAGTTACCGGGTGGCAGGCGAGCAGTACTTC
CASSYRVAGEQYF
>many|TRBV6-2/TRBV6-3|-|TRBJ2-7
TGTGCCAGCAGTCTCAGGGGCGGGAGTTACGAGCAGTACTTC
CASSLRGGSYEQYF
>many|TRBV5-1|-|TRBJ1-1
TGCGCCAGCAGCTTTTCGGCAGCCCCGAACACTGAAGCTTTCTTT
CASSFSAAPNTEAFF
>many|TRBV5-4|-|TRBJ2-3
TGTGCCAGCAGCTTGGTTAGGGGAGGTACGCAGTATTTT
CASSLVRGGTQYF
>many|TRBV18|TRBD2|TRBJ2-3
TGTGCCAGCTCACCAACGCGGGAGTTCGGAGATACGCAGTATTTT
CASSPTREFGDTQYF
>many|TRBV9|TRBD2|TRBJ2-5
TGTGCCAGCAGCGTTGGAGGGAGGGGAGTCGAGACCCAGTACTTC
CASSVGGRGVETQYF
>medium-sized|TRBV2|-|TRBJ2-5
TGTGCCAGCATCCCATCGTACCAAGAGACCCAGTACTTC
CASIPSYQETQYF
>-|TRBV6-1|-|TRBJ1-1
TGTGCCAGCAGTGATTGGCGGAGGGGCACTGAAGCTTTCTTT
CASSDWRRGTEAFF
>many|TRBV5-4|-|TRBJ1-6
TGTGCCAGCAGCTTGGGGGGTCGACAGCTGAATTCACCCCTCCACTTT
CASSLGGRQLNSPLHF
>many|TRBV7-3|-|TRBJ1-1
TGTGCCAGCAGCTTAACTCCCTCCCTGAACACTGAAGCTTTCTTT
CASSLTPSLNTEAFF
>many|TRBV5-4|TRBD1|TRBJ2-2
TGTGCCAGCGGGACAGTCCTGGACACCGGGGAGCTGTTTTTT
CASGTVLDTGELFF
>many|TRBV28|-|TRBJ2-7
TGTGCCAGCAGTCTTCGACGACTAGTCAACGAGCAGTACTTC
CASSLRRLVNEQYF
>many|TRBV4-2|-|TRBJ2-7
TGTGCCAGCAGTCGACAGGTGGACTACGAGCAGTACTTC
CASSRQVDYEQYF
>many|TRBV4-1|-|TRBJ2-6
TGCGCCAGCAGCGGGGGCAGGCAAATCTCTGGGGCCAACGTCCTGACTTTC
CASSGGRQISGANVLTF
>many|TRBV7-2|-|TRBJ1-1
TGTGCCAGCAGATTCGACAGCTACACTGAAGCTTTCTTT
CASRFDSYTEAFF
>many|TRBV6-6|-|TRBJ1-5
TGTGCCAGCAGTGACCCCCAAGGGGAGAGACGGGATCAGCCCCAGCATTTT
CASSDPQGERRDQPQHF
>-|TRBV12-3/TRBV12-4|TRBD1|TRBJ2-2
TGTGCCAGCAGTTTATCCGGGACAGCGAACACCGGGGAGCTGTTTTTT
CASSLSGTANTGELFF
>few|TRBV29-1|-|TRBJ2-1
TGCAGCGTTGAATTGGGACTGGGGACCTACAATGAGCAGTTCTTC
CSVELGLGTYNEQFF
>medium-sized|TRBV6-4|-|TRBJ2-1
TGTGCCAGCAGTGACTCAGCGGGCTCCTACAATGAGCAGTTCTTC
CASSDSAGSYNEQFF